The T cell receptor beta chain described here comes from a study of naive and memory T cell subsets. The beta constant-region primer was an equimolar mix of two oligonucleotides covering TRBC1 and TRBC2. From the UMI-ligation and nested PCR reads, TCRdb called clonotypes with MiXCR, one entry per CDR3 protein. The sample has 100,000 or so distinct CDR3 sequences, 7% seen once; the top ten hold about 1.6%. This clonotype has ten or more counts. The source of this sequence is a human donor in good health. The sample consisted of central memory CD4+ T cells from blood.

The CDR3: CASSLGQDYGYTF. Here the CDR3 DNA reads TGTGCCAGCAGCTTGGGACAGGACTATGGCTACACCTTC. The chain employs TRBV7-2 and TRBJ1-2; 8 bases agree with TRBD1. Germline assignment: CDR1 SGHTA and CDR2 FQGNSA. This CDR3 has 13 amino acids. V lost 3 bases and J lost 3; bases outside the gene matches: 0.